This entry features one T cell receptor beta chain sequence. This clonotype was seen a few times. Its antigen remains unidentified. Base qualities were left out, and no much larger clone turns up one base away. The source of the sample is a study of T cells after yellow fever vaccination (dated by TCRdb to about 2019). Broadly, across the study: The SMART-Seq v4 Ultra Low Input RNA kit was used to prepare libraries from fractions with low cell numbers. To follow T-cell clones before and after primary and booster YFV17D yellow fever vaccination, bulk TCR alpha and beta repertoires were sequenced over time. Blood was drawn at multiple timepoints before and after primary and secondary immunization, with bulk PBMC replicates and cell subsets isolated. Two healthy male donors, one aged 18 to 29 and one aged 30 to 40 years, made up the cohort.

Points the paper makes about the study in general: The secondary T-cell response was found to be weaker but faster than the primary response, with a peak reached on day 5 rather than on day 15. A small fraction of clonotypes appeared in both the CD4 and CD8 compartments, likely as a result of convergent recombination. After the booster, most clones that had expanded after primary vaccination were detected again (roughly 95% of CD4 and around nine tenths of CD8), suggesting broad maintenance of memory. Because only a couple of donors were included in the study, the extent to which the findings can be generalized is limited. Computational filtering was required because FACS-sorted repertoires could contain abundant contaminating clonotypes from the bulk population.

This specimen's treatment or condition label, interpreted: live attenuated yellow fever vaccine strain. A standard Ficoll-Paque protocol was used to isolate PBMCs from peripheral blood. Dynabeads CD4 and CD8 positive selection kits were used to isolate the CD4 and CD8 T-cell fractions. TriZol was used to extract RNA from bulk PBMCs, from CD4 and CD8 fractions, and from dextramer-positive and dextramer-negative fractions. TCR cDNA was synthesized by 5'RACE template switching, which introduced a universal primer site and unique molecular identifiers. cDNA synthesis was primed from both the TCR alpha and TCR beta constant segments. Library amplification used two PCR steps, and the second PCR step added sample barcodes and sequencing adapters. Sequencing of the libraries was done on either Illumina HiSeq 2500 (2x100 bp) or NovaSeq (2x150 bp). In the authors' own workflow: MIGEC handled demultiplexing of reads and collapsing into UMI consensus sequences, while MiXCR performed V(D)J alignment. Vaccine-responding clonotypes were defined with edgeR using replicate PBMC samples, requiring FDR below 0.01 and a log2 fold change above 5 up to day 15. Bulk clonotypes were assigned CD4 or CD8 identity according to which sequenced CD4 or CD8 repertoire held them at higher abundance. The public reads were quality trimmed at Q25 with fastp and then assembled into clones with MiXCR by TCRdb, keeping productive beta chains. Each CDR3 protein gets just one entry, which takes the most common genes and DNA from the rows behind it. In this record, the V and J calls reflect TCRdb's handling and not the investigators' own analysis. The sample records 300,000 or so distinct CDR3 sequences, approximately 12% of which are singletons. The ten largest make up roughly 0.5% of the sample.

Trimming removed 5 bases from V and 2 bases from J, leaving 19 bases between the germline ends. The CDR3, from cysteine to phenylalanine, totals 18 residues. Left in the record is the CDR3 DNA by itself, 54 bases read in frame from the first base. Reading the germline V gene gives CDR1 MNHEY and CDR2 SVGAGI. This specimen consisted of CD4+ T cells sorted from PBMCs, obtained 45 days after the yellow fever booster vaccination. This TCR came from a man aged 25-40 years who received the YFV17D yellow fever vaccine. The rearrangement joined TRBV6-5 to TRBJ1-6, and possibly TRBD1, on 5 matching bases. The CDR3 reads CASSTPRGGSPYNSPLHF. The nucleotide sequence reads TGTGCCAGCAGTACTCCCCGGGGGGGGAGCCCCTATAATTCACCCCTCCACTTT.